A selection of T cell receptor beta chains follows, all from one sample in a study of blood T cell repertoires in COVID-19. Repertoires were generated with immunoSEQ multiplex PCR, while TCRdb's copy carries only in-frame clones and drops some. The data show about 170,000 clones, about 85% seen once. Input material: peripheral blood. Source of these receptors: a human donor with acute or convalescent COVID-19. The donor label of this sample is uncertain. The CDR3 runs from the conserved cysteine through the conserved F or W. Fields, in order: CDR3 length, J gene, clone size, V gene, D gene, CDR3 protein, CDR3 DNA. A D gene is named only where the DNA matches it firmly. Rows give clone size only sometimes, using once, few, many, or a class for an expanded clone.

len: 18; j_gene: TRBJ1-5; abundance: few; v_gene: TRBV28; d_gene: NA; CDR3aa: CASRSTPGGRWGNQPQHF; CDR3nt: TGTGCCAGCAGATCTACCCCCGGGGGGCGATGGGGCAATCAGCCCCAGCATTTT
len: 15; j_gene: TRBJ2-7; abundance: few; v_gene: TRBV6-4; d_gene: NA; CDR3aa: CASSEMAGAFYEQYF; CDR3nt: TGTGCCAGCAGTGAGATGGCAGGGGCCTTCTACGAGCAGTACTTC
len: 13; j_gene: TRBJ1-5; abundance: NA; v_gene: TRBV7-6; d_gene: NA; CDR3aa: CASSPGANQPQHF; CDR3nt: TGTGCCAGCAGCCCAGGGGCCAATCAGCCCCAGCATTTT
len: 16; j_gene: TRBJ1-3; abundance: NA; v_gene: TRBV4-1; d_gene: TRBD1; CDR3aa: CASSLGQAYSGNTIYF; CDR3nt: TGCGCCAGCAGCCTCGGACAGGCCTACTCTGGAAACACCATATATTTT
len: 17; j_gene: TRBJ2-3; abundance: NA; v_gene: TRBV19; d_gene: NA; CDR3aa: CASSISAVAASTDTQYF; CDR3nt: TGTGCCAGTAGTATATCCGCCGTAGCGGCTAGCACAGATACGCAGTATTTT
len: 16; j_gene: TRBJ1-6; abundance: NA; v_gene: TRBV19; d_gene: TRBD1; CDR3aa: CASSRAGQGFGSPLHF; CDR3nt: TGTGCCAGTAGCCGGGCCGGACAGGGGTTCGGTTCACCCCTCCACTTT
len: 16; j_gene: TRBJ1-2; abundance: NA; v_gene: TRBV3-1/TRBV3-2; d_gene: NA; CDR3aa: CASKPQGVIGNYGYTF; CDR3nt: TGTGCCAGCAAACCACAGGGTGTCATAGGGAACTATGGCTACACCTTC
len: 13; j_gene: TRBJ2-3; abundance: NA; v_gene: TRBV30; d_gene: TRBD2; CDR3aa: CAWASGSTDTQYF; CDR3nt: TGTGCCTGGGCTAGCGGTAGCACAGATACGCAGTATTTT
len: 14; j_gene: TRBJ2-3; abundance: NA; v_gene: TRBV7-2; d_gene: NA; CDR3aa: CASRVSSLTDTQYF; CDR3nt: TGTGCCAGCCGTGTGAGCTCCCTCACAGATACGCAGTATTTT
len: 14; j_gene: TRBJ1-6; abundance: NA; v_gene: TRBV5-6; d_gene: TRBD1; CDR3aa: CASSSRGRYSPLHF; CDR3nt: TGTGCCAGCAGCTCCAGGGGGAGGTATTCACCCCTCCACTTT
len: 16; j_gene: TRBJ1-6; abundance: NA; v_gene: TRBV18; d_gene: NA; CDR3aa: CASSIVGESYNSPLHF; CDR3nt: TGTGCCAGCTCCATAGTAGGGGAATCCTATAATTCACCCCTCCACTTT
len: 15; j_gene: TRBJ1-2; abundance: once; v_gene: TRBV30; d_gene: NA; CDR3aa: CAWSRGGGIGYGYTF; CDR3nt: TGTGCCTGGAGTCGGGGAGGAGGGATCGGCTATGGCTACACCTTC
len: 19; j_gene: TRBJ1-2; abundance: NA; v_gene: TRBV28; d_gene: NA; CDR3aa: CASSFFIPPRVGVYYGYTF; CDR3nt: TGTGCCAGCAGTTTCTTCATCCCTCCCCGGGTCGGTGTATACTATGGCTACACCTTC
len: 13; j_gene: TRBJ1-2; abundance: NA; v_gene: TRBV12-5; d_gene: TRBD1; CDR3aa: CASGHGQADGYTF; CDR3nt: TGTGCTAGTGGTCACGGACAGGCCGATGGCTACACCTTC
len: 15; j_gene: TRBJ2-1; abundance: few; v_gene: TRBV6-5; d_gene: NA; CDR3aa: CASSPQGGANNEQFF; CDR3nt: TGTGCCAGCAGCCCCCAGGGTGGAGCGAACAATGAGCAGTTCTTC
len: 15; j_gene: TRBJ1-1; abundance: NA; v_gene: TRBV7-8; d_gene: NA; CDR3aa: CASSRQGQMNTEAFF; CDR3nt: TGTGCCAGCAGCCGTCAAGGACAGATGAACACTGAAGCTTTCTTT
len: 16; j_gene: TRBJ1-2; abundance: NA; v_gene: TRBV25-1; d_gene: TRBD1; CDR3aa: CASSAPQGRANYGYTF; CDR3nt: TGTGCCAGCAGTGCCCCACAGGGGCGAGCTAACTATGGCTACACCTTC
len: 13; j_gene: TRBJ1-1; abundance: once; v_gene: TRBV3-1/TRBV3-2; d_gene: TRBD1; CDR3aa: CASSLQGAGEAFF; CDR3nt: TGTGCCAGCAGCCTACAGGGGGCGGGTGAAGCTTTCTTT
len: 14; j_gene: TRBJ2-7; abundance: NA; v_gene: TRBV2; d_gene: NA; CDR3aa: CASDQGADSYEQYF; CDR3nt: TGTGCCAGCGATCAAGGGGCAGACTCCTACGAGCAGTACTTC
len: 15; j_gene: TRBJ1-4; abundance: NA; v_gene: TRBV6-5; d_gene: NA; CDR3aa: CASSYGVGGNEKLFF; CDR3nt: TGTGCCAGCAGTTACGGTGTCGGTGGTAATGAAAAACTGTTTTTT
len: 16; j_gene: TRBJ1-6; abundance: NA; v_gene: TRBV3-1/TRBV3-2; d_gene: NA; CDR3aa: CASSQPQGSYNSPLHF; CDR3nt: TGTGCCAGCAGCCAACCCCAGGGGTCCTATAATTCACCCCTCCACTTT
len: 15; j_gene: TRBJ1-5; abundance: NA; v_gene: TRBV28; d_gene: NA; CDR3aa: CASSLGTQGNQPQHF; CDR3nt: TGTGCCAGCAGTTTAGGAACACAGGGTAATCAGCCCCAGCATTTT
len: 16; j_gene: TRBJ1-5; abundance: NA; v_gene: TRBV28; d_gene: TRBD1; CDR3aa: CASSSSHRGANQPQHF; CDR3nt: TGTGCCAGCAGTTCATCACACAGGGGAGCCAATCAGCCCCAGCATTTT
len: 18; j_gene: TRBJ1-1; abundance: NA; v_gene: TRBV14; d_gene: NA; CDR3aa: CASSQEVQGRMGNTEAFF; CDR3nt: TGTGCCAGCAGCCAAGAAGTACAGGGACGGATGGGGAACACTGAAGCTTTCTTT
len: 14; j_gene: TRBJ1-6; abundance: NA; v_gene: TRBV18; d_gene: TRBD1; CDR3aa: CASSRDSYNSPLHF; CDR3nt: TGTGCCAGCTCACGGGACAGCTATAATTCACCCCTCCACTTT
len: 15; j_gene: TRBJ2-7; abundance: NA; v_gene: TRBV7-3; d_gene: NA; CDR3aa: CASSLLGGGQEEQYF; CDR3nt: TGTGCCAGCAGCTTATTGGGGGGGGGCCAAGAAGAGCAGTACTTC
len: 19; j_gene: TRBJ2-2; abundance: few; v_gene: TRBV7-2; d_gene: TRBD2; CDR3aa: CASSSPGTSGGWSTGELFF; CDR3nt: TGTGCCAGCAGCTCCCCCGGGACTAGCGGGGGGTGGAGCACCGGGGAGCTGTTTTTT
len: 16; j_gene: TRBJ2-1; abundance: once; v_gene: TRBV6-2/TRBV6-3; d_gene: TRBD1; CDR3aa: CASSRQTGITYNEQFF; CDR3nt: TGTGCCAGCAGCCGTCAGACAGGGATAACCTACAATGAGCAGTTCTTC
len: 16; j_gene: TRBJ1-2; abundance: NA; v_gene: TRBV5-4; d_gene: NA; CDR3aa: CASSLGGGASNYGYTF; CDR3nt: TGTGCCAGCAGCCTCGGCGGGGGGGCCTCTAACTATGGCTACACCTTC
len: 12; j_gene: TRBJ1-2; abundance: NA; v_gene: TRBV19; d_gene: NA; CDR3aa: CASSSGTYGYTF; CDR3nt: TGTGCCAGTAGTAGCGGTACCTATGGCTACACCTTC
len: 16; j_gene: TRBJ1-2; abundance: NA; v_gene: TRBV18; d_gene: TRBD1; CDR3aa: CASSPQSGQGVYGYTF; CDR3nt: TGTGCCAGCTCACCACAGTCGGGACAGGGGGTCTATGGCTACACCTTC
len: 14; j_gene: TRBJ2-1; abundance: NA; v_gene: TRBV3-1/TRBV3-2; d_gene: TRBD2; CDR3aa: CASTLAGGRLEQFF; CDR3nt: TGTGCCAGCACGCTAGCGGGGGGGCGACTTGAGCAGTTCTTC
len: 13; j_gene: TRBJ1-2; abundance: NA; v_gene: TRBV6-6; d_gene: TRBD1; CDR3aa: CASSSLTGSGYTF; CDR3nt: TGTGCCAGCAGTTCCTTGACAGGGTCTGGCTACACCTTC